This T cell receptor beta chain was obtained from a study of shared clonotypes between healthy human individuals. Germline CDR1 reads SGDLS; CDR2 reads YYNGEE. Trimming took 2 bases from V and 7 from J, leaving 15 bases between them. CDR3 length: 15 residues. This table comes from immunoSEQ multiplex PCR, and its TCRdb copy is limited to in-frame clones, with some not included. The sample has about 580,000 clones, 95% to 98% seen once; the top ten hold 0.25% to 0.35%. Naive CD8 cells, CD45RO-negative and positively selected for CCR7, excluded terminally differentiated effector memory CD45RA+ cells. The chain has TRBV9 and TRBJ1-4, with D possibly TRBD1 on 6 matching bases. This clonotype was sampled from a man aged 30 to 45 in good health. Specimen: naive CD8+ T cells sorted from blood. Written as DNA, the CDR3 is TGTGCCAGCAGCGTTTCCGGGACAACGATTGAAAAACTGTTTTTT. Translated: CASSVSGTTIEKLFF.